This T cell receptor (beta chain) was profiled in a study of shared clonotypes between healthy human individuals. Study as a whole: CD4 naive cells filled three plates per donor, CD4 memory three, CD8 naive two and CD8 memory one. Regarding the study as a whole: The study found about 5% of naive CD4 clonotypes shared across a handful of donors. The study sampled only blood, and tissue repertoires likely differ.

The protocol was immunoSEQ multiplex PCR, while the TCRdb copy is restricted to in-frame clones and leaves out a portion. The table shows some 1,900,000 clones, with roughly 94% occurring only once. For this clone: No antigen is known for it. This specimen includes other DNA sequences encoding the same CDR3.

The naive CD8 subset, CD45RO-negative cells positively selected for CCR7, excluded terminally differentiated effector memory CD45RA+ cells. Everyone who donated was a Caucasian adult who lived in Nashville, Tennessee. With 4 bases clipped from V and 2 bases from J, the junction kept 2 bases outside the gene matches. The CDR3 contains 15 residues. Germline V CDR1 and CDR2: MNHEY, SMNVEV (reference sequence). The TCR sequence derives from a man aged 18 to 29 in good health. The chain combines TRBV27 with TRBJ2-7; TRBD2 matches at 13 bases. Source material: naive CD8+ T cells sorted from blood. This CDR3 reads CASSWGLAGTYEQYF. CDR3 nucleotides: TGTGCCAGCAGTTGGGGACTAGCGGGAACCTACGAGCAGTACTTC.